The 13 T cell receptor beta chains presented below share a single source sample, sequenced in a study of cytotoxic CD8 clonotypes in ibrutinib-treated CLL. Produced via immunoSEQ multiplex PCR; TCRdb's table is partial and in-frame only. This table has approximately 200,000 clones, roughly 72% appearing once. The input for sequencing was PBMCs, taken after 24 months of ibrutinib treatment. These receptors came from a human donor with chronic lymphocytic leukemia.

J is TRBJ2-7 and V is TRBV5-1; D call uncertain. Trimming took off 0 bases at V and 5 bases at J, with 12 bases between the two ends. Germline assignment: CDR1 SGHRS and CDR2 YFSETQ. This CDR3 spans 14 amino acids. The CDR3 bases are TGCGCCAGCAGCTTGGAACTTCGCAGCAACGAGCAGTACTTC. This codes for CASSLELRSNEQYF.

The J gene is TRBJ2-1, the V gene TRBV28; D uncertain. The CDR3 length is 11 residues. From germline, CDR1 is MDHEN and CDR2 SYDVKM. V was clipped by 3 bases and J by 15 bases, with 12 bases between them. CDR3 residues: CASSFGAGWFF. The DNA for the CDR3 is TGTGCCAGCAGTTTTGGCGCTGGTTGGTTCTTC.

V gene TRBV4-3 combines with J gene TRBJ2-2, with TRBD2 matching 11 bases. Germline loops: CDR1 LGHNA, CDR2 YSLEER. The CDR3 is 16 residues long. J lost 6 bases, V lost 1 base, and 4 bases had no gene match. Here the CDR3 DNA reads TGCGCCAGCAGCCAAGGAAGTAGCGGGAGGGCCGGGGAGCTGTTTTTT. Translation gives CASSQGSSGRAGELFF.

This clone was found a few times. The CDR3 loop is CASRYTANTGELFF. The CDR3, as DNA: TGTGCCAGCCGCTATACAGCGAACACCGGGGAGCTGTTTTTT. The chain couples TRBV2 to TRBJ2-2; no definite D call. Trimming stripped 8 bases from V and 0 bases from J, with 10 bases between. CDR1 and CDR2 (germline): SNHLY, FYNNEI. This CDR3 region has 14 residues.

V gene TRBV18 combines with J gene TRBJ2-1, with TRBD2 identical over 7 bases. The length of the CDR3 is 16 residues. The V segment lost 2 bases and the J segment 8 bases; nucleotides outside the gene matches: 12. Germline CDR1 and CDR2: KGHSH and LQKENI. Written as DNA, the CDR3 is TGTGCCAGCTCACCAGGGAGCGGGATCGGGTTCGATGAGCAGTTCTTC. Translation gives CASSPGSGIGFDEQFF.

This clone was detected a few times. V usage is TRBV19 and J usage is TRBJ2-7, with a possible D match to TRBD2 (5 bases). Germline V lookup: CDR1 LNHDA, CDR2 SQIVND (reference sequence). Trimming left V 5 bases short and J 3 bases short, with 8 bases between. The CDR3 extends over 12 amino acids. The CDR3 sequence: CASSFEGYEQYF. Here the CDR3 DNA reads TGTGCCAGTAGTTTCGAGGGCTACGAGCAGTACTTC.

The chain links TRBV7-9 to TRBJ1-1; D perhaps matches TRBD1 (5 bases). V gave up 2 bases and J gave up 11 bases, with 9 bases separating them. The CDR3 totals 11 residues. Germline assignment: CDR1 SEHNR and CDR2 FQNEAQ (reference sequence). The CDR3 loop reads CASSLTGSAFF. The CDR3 nucleotides are TGTGCCAGCAGCTTAACAGGTTCGGCTTTCTTT.

J is TRBJ1-6 and V is TRBV11-2; a possible D gene is TRBD1 (5 bases). Looked up from germline, CDR1 is SGHAT and CDR2 is FQNNGV. This CDR3 contains 15 residues. Trimming took off 6 bases at V and 9 bases at J, with 18 bases between the two ends. CDR3 loop: CASRFGGGRSSPLHF. CDR3 in DNA: TGTGCCAGCAGATTTGGGGGAGGGCGCAGTTCACCCCTCCACTTT.

The CDR3 sequence: CASSVGTGWAGELFF. CDR3 DNA: TGTGCCAGCAGCGTAGGGACAGGGTGGGCCGGGGAGCTGTTTTTT. This rearrangement joins TRBV9 to TRBJ2-2; 8 bases match TRBD1. The CDR3 is made up of 15 amino acids. The junction had 4 bases not matched to a gene; V was cut back by 0 bases and J by 6 bases. Looked up from germline, CDR1 is SGDLS and CDR2 is YYNGEE.

This rearrangement joins TRBV20-1 to TRBJ1-1; D gene uncertain. Germline V gene lookup returns CDR1 DFQATT and CDR2 SNEGSKA (reference sequence). With 2 bases removed from V and 5 bases from J, the gap between germline ends came to 6 bases. The CDR3 is 11 residues long. The chain's CDR3 is CSARWETEAFF. CDR3 DNA: TGCAGTGCTAGATGGGAAACTGAAGCTTTCTTT.

This clone has more than one count but fewer than ten. The chain carries TRBV6-5 and TRBJ2-5; 7 nucleotides line up with TRBD1. V gave up 3 bases and J gave up 5 bases; unmatched junction bases: 6. The germline V gene encodes CDR1 MNHEY and CDR2 SVGAGI. The CDR3 length is 14 residues. The CDR3 is CASSYDRVGETQYF. The DNA for the CDR3 is TGTGCCAGCAGTTATGACAGGGTGGGGGAGACCCAGTACTTC.

The genes are TRBV27 and TRBJ2-7, with D perhaps TRBD1 (5 bases). V was pared by 7 bases and J by 2 bases, with 12 bases between. Germline assignment: CDR1 MNHEY and CDR2 SMNVEV (reference sequence). The length of the CDR3 is 13 residues. The CDR3: CASTGQAAYEQYF. CDR3 nucleotide sequence: TGTGCCAGCACCGGACAAGCCGCCTACGAGCAGTACTTC.

This chain connects TRBV7-7 to TRBJ1-5; D remains unclear. Germline CDR1 is SSHAT and CDR2 is FNYEAQ (reference sequence). The CDR3 extends over 13 amino acids. Trimming left V 0 bases short and J 7 bases short, with 7 bases between. CDR3 amino acids: CASSLALEQPQHF. CDR3 coding DNA: TGTGCCAGCAGCTTAGCGCTGGAACAGCCCCAGCATTTT.